A selection of T cell receptor beta chains follows, all from one sample in a study of OX40 agonist ivuxolimab in advanced cancers. The protocol was immunoSEQ multiplex PCR, while the TCRdb copy is restricted to in-frame clones and leaves out a portion. The sample records 50,000 to 55,000 clones, roughly 84% being singletons. The source material was CD4+ or CD8+ T cells sorted from blood, sampled in a trial of the OX40 agonist ivuxolimab. The receptor set was obtained from an adult with an advanced solid tumor such as melanoma, head and neck, liver or kidney cancer. Each CDR3 is given with its conserved first and last residue.

CDR3 protein: CASSPLQGKYSNQPQHF; V gene: TRBV18
CDR3 protein: CASSRGGLAVYNEQFF; V gene: TRBV19
CDR3 protein: CASSLLGLQQGDQYF; V gene: TRBV11-2
CDR3 protein: CASSSSGVNTEAFF; V gene: TRBV7-9
CDR3 protein: CASSYIPTDNYGYTF; V gene: TRBV6-6
CDR3 protein: CASSAPFGRTIYNEQFF; V gene: TRBV7-6
CDR3 protein: CASSLAAGVGNIQYF; V gene: TRBV7-6
CDR3 protein: CSVQPDSYNEQFF; V gene: TRBV29-1
CDR3 protein: CASSRDRGQPQHF; V gene: TRBV4-1
CDR3 protein: CASSPDAGTQYF; V gene: TRBV7-7
CDR3 protein: CASSFSSGGVMYF; V gene: TRBV27
CDR3 protein: CASSLDRFLGNEQFF; V gene: TRBV5-6
CDR3 protein: CSLSGTGGAGDNEQFF; V gene: TRBV29-1
CDR3 protein: CAWSPLPGQGASQPQHF; V gene: TRBV30
CDR3 protein: CASSLGTELAGGNEQYF; V gene: TRBV28
CDR3 protein: CSVSGQRNGYTF; V gene: TRBV29-1
CDR3 protein: CASSPGGRPYEQYF; V gene: TRBV7-2
CDR3 protein: CASSFPGDIYEQYF; V gene: TRBV28
CDR3 protein: CASSRHGTGNYEQYF; V gene: TRBV7-2
CDR3 protein: CASSSVRGTGNQPQHF; V gene: TRBV28
CDR3 protein: CAISEGQDNQPQHF; V gene: TRBV10-3
CDR3 protein: CASFSGTQETQYF; V gene: TRBV7-8
CDR3 protein: CALHPLRGSGNTIYF; V gene: TRBV30
CDR3 protein: CASSGTGGYTEAFF; V gene: TRBV5-4
CDR3 protein: CASSSGTGVNQPQHF; V gene: TRBV27
CDR3 protein: CASTPGQVIGVRQYF; V gene: TRBV2
CDR3 protein: CASSYGLAREQYF; V gene: TRBV6-5
CDR3 protein: CASSSSGTQYF; V gene: TRBV7-9
CDR3 protein: CASSLGLAGETQYF; V gene: TRBV11-2
CDR3 protein: CAWGAGLGSETQYF; V gene: TRBV30
CDR3 protein: CASSMGRGGEKLFF; V gene: TRBV5-1
CDR3 protein: CASSPRPETDTQYF; V gene: TRBV9
CDR3 protein: CASSSSGRALGEQYF; V gene: TRBV19
CDR3 protein: CASSPRSDRGLEKLFF; V gene: TRBV9
CDR3 protein: CASSVAGTTRYNEQFF; V gene: TRBV9
CDR3 protein: CASSSTGGMLGETQYF; V gene: TRBV6-5
CDR3 protein: CASSLRREDTQYF; V gene: TRBV5-6
CDR3 protein: CSVEVLAGEQFF; V gene: TRBV29-1
CDR3 protein: CASSSDFLRADTQYF; V gene: TRBV6-5
CDR3 protein: CASSPGGGTEYEQYF; V gene: TRBV5-1
CDR3 protein: CASSPPGGDTGGGYTF; V gene: TRBV4-2
CDR3 protein: CASSRQPAEGYTF; V gene: TRBV27
CDR3 protein: CASSIRGVKGANSNQPQHF; V gene: TRBV19
CDR3 protein: CSVAASIGGAFF; V gene: TRBV29-1
CDR3 protein: CASSGVLSGELFF; V gene: TRBV6-1
CDR3 protein: CSAGAGNIQYF; V gene: TRBV20-1
CDR3 protein: CASRFRLAHYEQYF; V gene: TRBV13